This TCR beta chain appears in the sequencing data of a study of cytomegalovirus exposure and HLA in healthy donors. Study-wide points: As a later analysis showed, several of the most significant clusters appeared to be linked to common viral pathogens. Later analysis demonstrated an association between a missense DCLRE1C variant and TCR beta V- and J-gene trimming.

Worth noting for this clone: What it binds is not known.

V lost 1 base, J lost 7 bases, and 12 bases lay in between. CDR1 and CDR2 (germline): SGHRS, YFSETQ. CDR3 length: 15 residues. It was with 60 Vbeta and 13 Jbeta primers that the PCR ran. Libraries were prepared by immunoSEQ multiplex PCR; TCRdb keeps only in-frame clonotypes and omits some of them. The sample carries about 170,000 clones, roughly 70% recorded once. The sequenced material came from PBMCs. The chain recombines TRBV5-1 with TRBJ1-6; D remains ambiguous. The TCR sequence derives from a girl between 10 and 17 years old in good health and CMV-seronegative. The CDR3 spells CASSLSSGPNSPLHF. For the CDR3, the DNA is TGCGCCAGCAGCTTGTCTAGCGGGCCAAATTCACCCCTCCACTTT.